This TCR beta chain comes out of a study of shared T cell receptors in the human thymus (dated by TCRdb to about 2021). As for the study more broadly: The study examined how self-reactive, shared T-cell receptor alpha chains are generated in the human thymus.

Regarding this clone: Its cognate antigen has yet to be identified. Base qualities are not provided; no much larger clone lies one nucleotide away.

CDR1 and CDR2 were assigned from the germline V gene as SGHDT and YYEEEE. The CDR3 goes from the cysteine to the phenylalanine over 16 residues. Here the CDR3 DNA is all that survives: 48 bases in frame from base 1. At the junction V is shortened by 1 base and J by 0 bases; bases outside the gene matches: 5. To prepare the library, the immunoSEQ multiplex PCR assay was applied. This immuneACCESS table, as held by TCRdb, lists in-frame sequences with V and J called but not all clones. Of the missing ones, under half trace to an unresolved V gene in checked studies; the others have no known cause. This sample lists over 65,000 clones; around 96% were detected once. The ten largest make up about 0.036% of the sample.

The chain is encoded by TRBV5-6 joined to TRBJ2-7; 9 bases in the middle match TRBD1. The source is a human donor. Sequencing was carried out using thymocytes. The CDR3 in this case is CASSLWGDRASYEQYF. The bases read TGTGCCAGCAGCTTGTGGGGGGACAGGGCCTCCTACGAGCAGTACTTC.